A single sample is the source of the 14 T cell receptor beta chains below, sequenced in a study of T cell repertoires in aging, cancer and after chemotherapy. Rearranged V-D-J TRB sequences were amplified with a mixed TRB-A/B primer pool. TCRdb recomputed calls from the multiplex PCR reads with MiXCR, one row per CDR3 protein. Here the sample spans 2,500 to 3,000 distinct CDR3 sequences, 28% being singletons. Amplification of TCR beta used genomic DNA extracted from peripheral blood. The sample was blood. The receptors originated from a human donor with a solid tumor.

By sample fraction, this clonotype is medium-sized. The V and J genes are TRBV30 and TRBJ1-2; D possibly corresponds to TRBD1 (6 bases). The germline V gene has CDR1 GTSNPN and CDR2 SVGIG (reference sequence). V shed 4 bases and J shed 8 bases, with 17 bases lying between them. The CDR3 spans 13 residues. CDR3 sequence: CAWTTGPGEGYTF. The CDR3 DNA reads as TGTGCCTGGACCACAGGGCCGGGGGAGGGCTACACCTTC.

This clonotype is termed medium-sized. The rearrangement joins TRBV12-3 or TRBV12-4 to TRBJ2-2; D gene unclear. The CDR3 is 15 amino acids. Trimming took off 1 base at V and 6 bases at J, with 12 bases between the two ends. CDR3 residues: CASSLGRKRSGELFF. The CDR3 nucleotides are TGTGCCAGCAGTTTAGGAAGGAAACGGTCCGGGGAGCTGTTTTTT.

Judged by abundance, this clonotype is medium-sized (0.01 to 0.1%). Here the CDR3 reads CASSLAGGHEQFF. The CDR3 DNA is TGTGCCAGCAGCTTGGCCGGAGGGCATGAGCAGTTCTTC. The V gene is TRBV5-5, the J gene TRBJ2-1; the D gene is possibly TRBD2 (6 bases). Trimming left V 0 bases short and J 8 bases short, with 9 bases between. The CDR3 extends over 13 amino acids. Germline assignment: CDR1 SGHKS and CDR2 YYEKEE (reference sequence).

The sample holds a few counts of this clonotype. The rearrangement uses TRBV4-1 and TRBJ2-3; D ambiguous. Germline CDR1 and CDR2: MGHRA and YSYEKL. V lost 0 bases, J lost 2 bases, and 9 bases lay in between. The CDR3 is made up of 15 amino acids. The CDR3 DNA is TGCGCCAGCAGCCAAGATGGGCATTCCACAGATACGCAGTATTTT. The encoded protein is CASSQDGHSTDTQYF.

The chain couples TRBV5-1 to TRBJ2-7; D is uncertain. CDR1 and CDR2 from the germline V gene are SGHRS and YFSETQ. This CDR3 is built from 16 residues. Trimming stripped 2 bases from V and 3 bases from J, with 18 bases between. CDR3 in DNA: TGCGCCAGCAGCTTAACTCCGGACGGATACCTCTACGAGCAGTACTTC. It encodes CASSLTPDGYLYEQYF.

This clonotype was found once. The chain carries TRBV5-4 and TRBJ1-3; no clear D gene. Deletions cut 0 bases from V and 3 bases from J, with 4 bases between. This CDR3 region has 13 residues. The germline gives CDR1 SGHNT, CDR2 YYREEE (reference sequence). The CDR3 sequence is CASSLEDGNTIYF. Here the CDR3 DNA reads TGTGCCAGCAGCTTGGAAGATGGAAACACCATATATTTT.

By frequency in the sample, this clonotype is medium-sized (0.01 to 0.1%). This chain uses TRBV6-5 with TRBJ2-3; the D gene is possibly TRBD1 (5 bases). Deletions cut 2 bases from V and 5 bases from J, with 17 bases between. The CDR3 has 16 residues. Per the germline V gene, CDR1 is MNHEY and CDR2 is SVGAGI. The DNA for the CDR3 is TGTGCCAGCAGTTACCCTCAGGGCCAGGTACAAGATACGCAGTATTTT. Amino acids: CASSYPQGQVQDTQYF.

The chain employs TRBV7-6 and TRBJ2-1; 10 bases are shared with TRBD2. Germline CDR1 and CDR2: SGHVS and FNYEAQ. This CDR3 region has 13 residues. J was trimmed by 6 bases and V by 8 bases; bases with no gene match: 4. The CDR3 sequence: CASLRLAGNEQFF. The CDR3 DNA is TGTGCCAGCTTACGACTAGCGGGCAATGAGCAGTTCTTC.

Judged by abundance, this clonotype is medium-sized (0.01 to 0.1%). This chain uses TRBV30 with TRBJ2-3; D not resolved. The length of the CDR3 is 11 residues. Germline V gives CDR1 GTSNPN, CDR2 SVGIG (reference sequence). The V end lost 2 bases, the J end lost 4 bases, and 4 bases lay between the germline ends. CDR3 protein: CAWSPADTQYF. CDR3 DNA sequence: TGTGCCTGGAGTCCCGCAGATACGCAGTATTTT.

By share, this clonotype counts as medium-sized. The genes are TRBV12-3 or TRBV12-4 and TRBJ2-1; no firm D call. Trimming shortened V by 7 bases and J by 7 bases, and 14 bases separated the two germline ends. This CDR3 region has 13 residues. The CDR3 DNA is TGTGCCAGCAAAAAACCCCGGTTTAATGAGCAGTTCTTC. Residues: CASKKPRFNEQFF.

The chain joins TRBV29-1 to TRBJ2-1; D perhaps matches TRBD1 (6 bases). With 3 bases removed from V and 9 bases from J, the gap between germline ends came to 12 bases. The CDR3 runs to 12 residues. Germline lookup yields CDR1 SQVTM and CDR2 ANQGSEA. CDR3 sequence reads: CSVDQGYGEQFF. CDR3 nucleotides: TGCAGCGTTGATCAGGGGTACGGTGAGCAGTTCTTC.

By share of the sample, this clonotype is large. The V and J genes are TRBV19 and TRBJ2-6, with D unclear. Trimming removed 3 bases from V and 3 bases from J, with 15 bases in between. This CDR3 spans 17 amino acids. Germline lookup yields CDR1 LNHDA and CDR2 SQIVND (reference sequence). As DNA, the CDR3 is TGTGCCAGTAGTATCTCCGACCGGACCTTTGGGGCCAACGTCCTGACTTTC. It yields the protein CASSISDRTFGANVLTF.

This clonotype is medium-sized by share. CDR3: CASRWTSRQETQYF. For the CDR3, the DNA is TGTGCCAGCCGATGGACATCTCGCCAAGAGACCCAGTACTTC. This chain links TRBV6-5 with TRBJ2-5; perhaps TRBD1 as D (5 bases). The CDR3 sequence is 14 residues long. Germline CDR1 is MNHEY and CDR2 is SVGAGI. V lost 8 bases and J 1 base, leaving 14 bases between the germline ends.

There are a few counts of this clonotype. This sequence joins TRBV5-6 and TRBJ2-7; the match to TRBD2 covers 7 bases. Germline V CDR1 and CDR2: SGHDT, YYEEEE. The CDR3 is 15 amino acids. V shed 4 bases, J shed 7 bases, and the junction held 14 bases outside the gene matches. CDR3 sequence: CASSRGLAGVGEQYF. Written as DNA, the CDR3 is TGTGCCAGCAGCAGAGGTCTGGCGGGAGTGGGGGAGCAGTACTTC. The full variable domain, with the rest looked up from reference TRBV5-6 and TRBJ2-7, is DAGVTQSPTHLIKTRGQQVTLRCSPKSGHDTVSWYQQALGQGPQFIFQYYEEEERQRGNFPDRFSGHQFPNYSSELNVNALLLGDSALYLCASSRGLAGVGEQYFGPGTRLTVT.